Below, 29 T cell receptor beta chains from the same sample are listed, as sequenced in a study of identical twins. MiXCR, run by TCRdb on the 5' RACE reads, gives a single entry per CDR3 protein. The table lists a few hundred thousand distinct CDR3 sequences, approximately 12% of them singletons. These same data were also listed under a study on yellow fever vaccine responses in identical twins.

The sequenced sample consisted of memory (CD45RO+) T cells sorted from blood. The origin of the receptors is a woman aged 18-35 years in good health.

The chain uses TRBV12-3 or TRBV12-4 and TRBJ2-2, with D possibly being TRBD1 (6 bases). This CDR3 spans 15 amino acids. The V gene lost 5 bases and the J gene lost 4 bases, with 14 bases spanning the gap. CDR3 region: CASSPNRATTGELFF. DNA of the CDR3: TGTGCCAGCAGTCCTAACAGGGCTACCACCGGGGAGCTGTTTTTT.

In its sample, this clonotype was seen a few times. This chain joins TRBV28 and TRBJ2-4; 10 nucleotides align to TRBD2. Unmatched junction bases numbered 10, after V lost 7 bases and J lost 10 bases. Germline assignment: CDR1 MDHEN and CDR2 SYDVKM. The CDR3 is 14 amino acids. The CDR3 coding sequence is TGTGCCAGCACCGGGCTAGCGGGAGTAGGGATTCAGTACTTC. Amino acid sequence: CASTGLAGVGIQYF. The full variable domain, rest sourced from reference TRBV28 and TRBJ2-4, is DVKVTQSSRYLVKRTGEKVFLECVQDMDHENMFWYRQDPGLGLRLIYFSYDVKMKEKGDIPEGYSVSREKKERFSLILESASTNQTSMYLCASTGLAGVGIQYFGAGTRLSVL.

The chain is built from TRBV7-2 and TRBJ1-2, with 7 bases aligning to TRBD1. CDR3 size: 14 residues. Germline V lookup: CDR1 SGHTA, CDR2 FQGNSA. V lost 7 bases to trimming and J lost 6 bases; unmatched junction nucleotides: 11. CDR3 amino acids: CASIGDSPRDGYTF. CDR3 nucleotide sequence: TGTGCCAGCATAGGGGACAGCCCTAGGGATGGCTACACCTTC.

This clonotype appeared a few times. The chain couples TRBV7-9 to TRBJ2-3, with 7 positions matching TRBD1. Germline values: CDR1 SEHNR, CDR2 FQNEAQ (reference sequence). V lost 5 bases to trimming and J lost 2 bases; unmatched junction nucleotides: 10. This CDR3 is built from 16 residues. CDR3 sequence reads: CASSLRGTVSTDTQYF. Written as DNA, the CDR3 is TGTGCCAGCAGCCTCCGAGGGACAGTTTCCACAGATACGCAGTATTTT. Supplemented by reference TRBV7-9 and TRBJ2-3, the full variable domain reads DTGVSQNPRHKITKRGQNVTFRCDPISEHNRLYWYRQTLGQGPEFLTYFQNEAQLEKSRLLSDRFSAERPKGSFSTLEIQRTEQGDSAMYLCASSLRGTVSTDTQYFGPGTRLTVL.

This clonotype occurred a few times. This chain uses TRBV24-1 with TRBJ1-2, with D maybe TRBD1 (5 bases). Trimming cost V 3 bases and J 4 bases, with 11 bases left between them. CDR1 and CDR2 from the germline V gene are KGHDR and SFDVKD. CDR3 length: 14 residues. CDR3 region: CATSDKQAAYGYTF. CDR3 coding DNA: TGTGCCACCAGTGATAAACAGGCCGCCTATGGCTACACCTTC.

The chain is built from TRBV10-3 and TRBJ2-2, with D perhaps given as TRBD1 or TRBD2 (5 bases each). Trimming took off 3 bases at V and 4 bases at J, with 12 bases between the two ends. CDR1 ENHRY and CDR2 SYGVKD come from the germline V gene. The CDR3 contains 15 residues. CDR3 sequence reads: CAISDPQGVTGELFF. In DNA form, the CDR3 reads TGTGCCATCAGTGACCCCCAGGGAGTCACCGGGGAGCTGTTTTTT.

The J gene is TRBJ2-5, the V gene TRBV7-8; D perhaps matches TRBD1 (6 bases). V lost 5 bases, J lost 0 bases, and 19 bases lay in between. Germline V gene lookup returns CDR1 SGHVS and CDR2 FQNEAQ. CDR3 size: 17 residues. The CDR3 spells CASSTTAGTQNQETQYF. The CDR3 nucleotides read TGTGCCAGCAGCACTACCGCCGGGACACAGAACCAAGAGACCCAGTACTTC.

This clonotype was observed many times. CDR3 bases: TGTGCCAGCAGTTACGGCAAAGCTAACTATGGCTACACCTTC. Its translation: CASSYGKANYGYTF. This chain joins TRBV6-2 or TRBV6-3 and TRBJ1-2; D uncertain. CDR1 and CDR2 (germline): MNHEY, SVGEGT. Trimming removed 2 bases from V and 0 bases from J, with 7 bases in between. This CDR3 comprises 14 residues.

This clonotype was seen a few times. This chain joins TRBV29-1 and TRBJ2-7; TRBD1 might be the D (5 bases). There are 13 residues in the CDR3. V was shortened by 4 bases and J by 3 bases, with 13 bases between the two germline ends. Germline loops: CDR1 SQVTM, CDR2 ANQGSEA. CDR3 sequence (DNA): TGCAGCGTTGTCGGGCAGGGAAGCTACGAGCAGTACTTC. This gives the protein CSVVGQGSYEQYF.

The chain joins TRBV3-1 to TRBJ1-2; no clear D. The V gene's germline CDR1 is LGHDT and CDR2 YNNKEL (reference sequence). CDR3 size: 14 residues. The germline V and J ends were trimmed by 4 bases and 7 bases, with 16 bases remaining between them. DNA for the CDR3: TGTGCCAGCAGCCGGCGGACCGCCTCGACTGGCTACACCTTC. Translating gives CASSRRTASTGYTF.

CDR3 coding DNA: TGTGCCAGCTCACCTGCGGGAGTTTCCTCTGGGGCCAACGTCCTGACTTTC. Residues: CASSPAGVSSGANVLTF. V is TRBV18 and J is TRBJ2-6, with 7 bases identical to TRBD2. The CDR3 is 17 residues long. In germline, CDR1 is KGHSH, CDR2 LQKENI. The V segment lost 3 bases and the J segment 0 bases; nucleotides outside the gene matches: 5.

Only a few counts were recorded for this clonotype. The gene calls are TRBV6-5 and TRBJ2-7; D unclear. V was pared by 3 bases and J by 2 bases, with 11 bases between. The CDR3 runs to 14 residues. Germline CDR1 and CDR2: MNHEY and SVGAGI. CDR3 amino acids: CASSYQEPPYEQYF. The CDR3 DNA reads TGTGCCAGCAGTTATCAGGAACCTCCCTACGAGCAGTACTTC.

This chain connects TRBV7-2 to TRBJ2-7, with a weak D call TRBD2 (6 bases). The CDR3 sequence is 11 residues long. Trimming removed 10 bases from V and 6 bases from J, with 13 bases in between. The germline CDR1 and CDR2 sequences are SGHTA and FQGNSA. As DNA, the CDR3 is TGTGCCACGGCTAGGGGACTCGAGCAGTACTTC. Translating gives CATARGLEQYF.

J is TRBJ2-7 and V is TRBV29-1, with D possibly being TRBD1 (5 bases). CDR1 and CDR2 (germline): SQVTM, ANQGSEA. CDR3 size: 13 residues. Deletions cut 4 bases from V and 3 bases from J, with 13 bases between. The CDR3 region is CSVAARVGYEQYF. The DNA for the CDR3 is TGCAGCGTTGCTGCCAGGGTGGGCTACGAGCAGTACTTC.

This clonotype was seen more than once but under ten times. The chain has TRBV29-1 and TRBJ2-7, with TRBD1 identical over 8 bases. Germline V CDR1 and CDR2: SQVTM, ANQGSEA. This CDR3 has 13 residues. Trimming removed 3 bases from V and 6 bases from J; junction bases left unmatched: 7. This chain's CDR3 is CSVEAGGRVEQYF. The DNA for the CDR3 is TGCAGCGTTGAGGCAGGGGGCAGGGTCGAGCAGTACTTC.

V and J are TRBV20-1 and TRBJ2-4, with 7 bases lining up with TRBD1. The CDR3 totals 14 residues. Germline assignment: CDR1 DFQATT and CDR2 SNEGSKA (reference sequence). The CDR3 protein is CSYPDRVDKNIQYF. In DNA form, the CDR3 reads TGCAGCTATCCAGACAGGGTCGACAAAAACATTCAGTACTTC.

The genes are TRBV7-9 and TRBJ1-6, with unresolved D. The CDR3 covers 15 residues. Germline V gene data show CDR1 as SEHNR and CDR2 as FQNEAQ (reference sequence). V lost 2 bases to trimming and J lost 8 bases, with 13 bases between them. The CDR3 region has the DNA TGTGCCAGCAGCTTATCCTCGGGAATCGATTCACCCCTCCACTTT. Translation gives CASSLSSGIDSPLHF. The variable domain in full, with the rest retrieved from reference TRBV7-9 and TRBJ1-6, is DTGVSQNPRHKITKRGQNVTFRCDPISEHNRLYWYRQTLGQGPEFLTYFQNEAQLEKSRLLSDRFSAERPKGSFSTLEIQRTEQGDSAMYLCASSLSSGIDSPLHFGNGTRLTVT.

This chain uses TRBV7-8 with TRBJ2-7; TRBD1 matches 7 bases. This CDR3 is 15 amino acids long. Trimming took 6 bases from V and 2 from J; bases not matched to a gene: 10. Germline V gives CDR1 SGHVS, CDR2 FQNEAQ. The CDR3, as DNA: TGTGCCAGCAGGCCCTACCGGGACAGCGCCTACGAGCAGTACTTC. Translated: CASRPYRDSAYEQYF.

J is TRBJ2-1 and V is TRBV20-1; 8 bases line up with TRBD2. This CDR3 region has 14 residues. Germline V gene lookup returns CDR1 DFQATT and CDR2 SNEGSKA (reference sequence). Unmatched junction bases numbered 10, after V lost 3 bases and J lost 9 bases. CDR3: CSARTPSGSVEQFF. CDR3 in DNA: TGCAGTGCTAGGACCCCCAGCGGGAGTGTTGAGCAGTTCTTC.

Ten or more counts support this clonotype. This chain links TRBV6-5 with TRBJ1-6; TRBD1 agrees at 12 bases. With V trimmed by 2 bases and J by 9 bases, 8 bases remained unmatched. Germline CDR1 and CDR2: MNHEY and SVGAGI. The CDR3 sequence is 17 residues long. This chain's CDR3 is CASSYAGDRGQGSPLHF. The CDR3 DNA sequence: TGTGCCAGCAGTTACGCAGGGGACAGGGGGCAGGGTTCACCCCTCCACTTT.

In its sample, this clonotype was seen a few times. The gene calls are TRBV6-2 or TRBV6-3 and TRBJ2-3; D unclear. V lost 0 bases, J lost 11 bases, and 9 bases lay in between. CDR1 and CDR2 from the germline V gene are MNHEY and SVGEGT. This CDR3 region has 12 residues. CDR3 sequence (DNA): TGTGCCAGCAGTTACTCGCTTGGAGAGCAGTATTTT. Its translation: CASSYSLGEQYF.

This clonotype occurred many times. The gene calls are TRBV3-1 and TRBJ2-2; 9 bases are shared with TRBD2. The CDR3 extends over 14 amino acids. Trimming removed 5 bases from V and 4 bases from J; junction bases left unmatched: 2. Germline V gene lookup returns CDR1 LGHDT and CDR2 YNNKEL (reference sequence). The CDR3, as DNA: TGTGCCAGCAGCTCGACTAGCGGCACCGGGGAGCTGTTTTTT. The encoded protein is CASSSTSGTGELFF.

This clonotype has just a few counts. The V and J genes are TRBV29-1 and TRBJ2-7; tentatively, D is TRBD1 (7 bases). Germline CDR1 is SQVTM and CDR2 is ANQGSEA. CDR3 size: 13 residues. Trimming stripped 6 bases from V and 1 base from J, with 13 bases between. The CDR3 protein is CSVNPGGSYEQYF. The CDR3 coding sequence is TGCAGCGTCAACCCAGGGGGGTCCTACGAGCAGTACTTC.

The rearrangement joins TRBV7-3 to TRBJ1-6; D call uncertain. V was clipped by 5 bases and J by 0 bases, with 11 bases between them. Germline CDR1 reads SGHTA; CDR2 reads FQGTGA. The CDR3 sequence is 16 residues long. The CDR3 sequence: CASSLETGSYNSPLHF. CDR3 in DNA: TGTGCCAGCAGCCTAGAGACCGGCTCCTATAATTCACCCCTCCACTTT.

This clonotype was observed a few times. V gene TRBV14 combines with J gene TRBJ2-1; D is uncertain. The CDR3 loop spans 12 amino acids. Between the trimmed V and J ends, which lost 3 bases and 3 bases, there was a span of 3 bases. Per germline, CDR1 SGHDN and CDR2 FVKESK. The CDR3 spells CASSHNYNEQFF. DNA for the CDR3: TGTGCCAGCAGCCACAACTACAATGAGCAGTTCTTC.

This clonotype was detected only a few times. The rearrangement uses TRBV28 and TRBJ2-1; no clear D. Germline CDR1 is MDHEN and CDR2 is SYDVKM. The CDR3 loop spans 12 amino acids. V was trimmed by 1 base and J by 7 bases, leaving 5 bases between them. The chain's CDR3 is CASSLSRNEQFF. CDR3 DNA sequence: TGTGCCAGCAGTTTATCGAGAAATGAGCAGTTCTTC.

The sample holds a few counts of this clonotype. CDR3 amino acids: CASSLSVIRGELFF. In DNA, the CDR3 is TGTGCCAGCAGCTTAAGTGTAATCAGAGGGGAGCTGTTTTTT. The J gene is TRBJ2-2, the V gene TRBV7-3; no definite D call. Germline V gene data show CDR1 as SGHTA and CDR2 as FQGTGA. Between the trimmed V and J ends, which lost 1 base and 8 bases, there was a span of 11 bases. CDR3 length: 14 amino acids.

This clonotype was detected a few times. This rearrangement joins TRBV27 to TRBJ2-7, with 8 bases matching TRBD1. The germline CDR1 and CDR2 sequences are MNHEY and SMNVEV (reference sequence). The CDR3 is 14 residues long. V was pared by 2 bases and J by 4 bases, with 4 bases of the junction left unmatched. CDR3 residues: CASSLQGANYEQYF. The CDR3 nucleotides are TGTGCCAGCAGTTTACAGGGGGCGAATTACGAGCAGTACTTC.

The chain uses TRBV24-1 and TRBJ2-1; 9 bases line up with TRBD1. Trimming removed 5 bases from V and 10 bases from J; junction bases left unmatched: 8. The CDR3 loop spans 14 amino acids. Germline V gene data show CDR1 as KGHDR and CDR2 as SFDVKD. The CDR3: CATSAGQGSWEQFF. In DNA form, the CDR3 reads TGTGCCACCAGTGCCGGACAGGGGTCGTGGGAGCAGTTCTTC.